One T cell receptor beta chain is described in this entry. The sample originates from a study of blood T cells in healthy people across ages. Around 10 milliliters of peripheral blood were drawn from each donor. Primers used in a second PCR of roughly 7 to 11 cycles were a sample-barcoded 5' primer and a J-beta primer mix. TCRdb reanalysed the 5' RACE reads using MiXCR and keeps one entry per CDR3 protein. The table has about 770,000 distinct CDR3 sequences, around 43% seen once. The CDR3 totals 15 residues. The V gene end was trimmed by 5 bases and the J gene end by 7 bases; junction bases not matched to a gene: 8. Germline-derived CDR1 and CDR2 are MNHEY and SVGEGT.

The clonotype comes from a man between 60 and 70 years old in good health. Sequencing used blood. The V call is TRBV6-2 or TRBV6-3, the J call TRBJ2-2, with TRBD2 matching 9 bases. The CDR3 sequence is CASSRDSGGVGELFF. The CDR3 region has the DNA TGTGCCAGCAGTCGCGATAGCGGGGGAGTCGGGGAGCTGTTTTTT.